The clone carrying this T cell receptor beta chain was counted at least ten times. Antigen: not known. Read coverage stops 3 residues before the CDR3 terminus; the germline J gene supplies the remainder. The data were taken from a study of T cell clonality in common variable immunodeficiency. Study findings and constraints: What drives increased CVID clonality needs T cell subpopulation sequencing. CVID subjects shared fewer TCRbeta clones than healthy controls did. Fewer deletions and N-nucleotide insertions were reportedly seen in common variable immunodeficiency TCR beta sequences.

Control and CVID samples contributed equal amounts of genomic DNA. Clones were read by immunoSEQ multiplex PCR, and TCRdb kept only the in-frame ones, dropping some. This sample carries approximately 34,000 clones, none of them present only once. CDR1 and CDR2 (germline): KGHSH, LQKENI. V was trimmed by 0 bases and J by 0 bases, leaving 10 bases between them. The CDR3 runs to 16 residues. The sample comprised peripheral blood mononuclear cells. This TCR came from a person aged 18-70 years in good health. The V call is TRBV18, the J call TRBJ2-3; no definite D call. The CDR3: CASSPPNSFSTDTQYF. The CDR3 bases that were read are TGTGCCAGCTCACCACCGAACTCCTTCAGCACAGATACG.